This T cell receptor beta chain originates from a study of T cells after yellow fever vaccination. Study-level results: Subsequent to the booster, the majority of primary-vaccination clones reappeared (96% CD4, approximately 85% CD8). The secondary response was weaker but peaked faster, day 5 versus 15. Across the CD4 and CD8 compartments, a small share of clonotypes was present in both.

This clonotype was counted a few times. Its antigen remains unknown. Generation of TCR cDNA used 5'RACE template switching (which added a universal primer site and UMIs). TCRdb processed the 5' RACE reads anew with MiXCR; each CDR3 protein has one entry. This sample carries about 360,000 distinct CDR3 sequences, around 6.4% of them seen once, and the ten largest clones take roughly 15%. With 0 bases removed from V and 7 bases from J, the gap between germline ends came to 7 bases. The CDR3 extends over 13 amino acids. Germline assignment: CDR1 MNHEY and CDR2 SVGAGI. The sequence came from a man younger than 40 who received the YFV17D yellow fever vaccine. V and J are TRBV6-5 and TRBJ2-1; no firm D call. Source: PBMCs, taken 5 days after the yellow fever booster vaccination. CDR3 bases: TGTGCCAGCAGTTACTCAACCACTAATGAGCAGTTCTTC. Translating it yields CASSYSTTNEQFF.